The source of this TCR beta chain is a study of shared clonotypes between healthy human individuals. Naive CD8 populations comprised CD45RO-negative cells positively selected for CCR7, excluding terminally differentiated effector memory CD45RA+ cells. Germline CDR1 SQVTM, CDR2 ANQGSEA. The CDR3 loop spans 13 amino acids. The junction had 1 base not matched to a gene; V was cut back by 4 bases and J by 2 bases. Assay used: immunoSEQ multiplex PCR; TCRdb lists only in-frame clones, some missing. The sample includes about 2 million clones, around 96% of them seen just once. This rearrangement joins TRBV29-1 to TRBJ2-7, with 11 bases aligning to TRBD1. The receptor was derived from a man younger than 35 in good health. Sequencing used naive CD8+ T cells sorted from blood. CDR3: CSVADRGPYEQYF. The CDR3 bases are TGCAGCGTTGCGGACAGGGGGCCCTACGAGCAGTACTTC.